Sequencing of this T cell receptor (beta chain) was carried out in a study of identical twins. Findings of the study overall: The analysis was cross-sectional rather than longitudinal within donors. In beta out-of-frame sequences, the excess sharing between twins was weaker.

Regarding this clonotype: Its antigen is unidentified.

Template switching introduced a universal primer site, and the cDNA bore unique molecular identifiers. MiXCR, applied by TCRdb to the 5' RACE reads, yields one record per CDR3 protein. The sample has 310,000 or so distinct CDR3 sequences, more than 6.5% seen once. The donor group consisted entirely of healthy Caucasians. The junction had 9 bases not matched to a gene; V was cut back by 5 bases and J by 6 bases. Germline loops: CDR1 SGHVS, CDR2 FNYEAQ. The CDR3 is 16 amino acids. These data are also associated with another study on yellow fever vaccine responses in identical twins.

This chain uses TRBV7-6 with TRBJ2-2; 10 nucleotides match TRBD1. The clonotype comes from a woman under 30 in good health. Sequences were obtained from memory (CD45RO+) T cells sorted from blood. The DNA for the CDR3 is TGTGCCAGCAGCCCCACCGGGACAGGGGTTTCCGGGGAGCTGTTTTTT. Residues: CASSPTGTGVSGELFF.